This TCR beta chain was observed in a study of T-cell reconstitution after alpha-beta-depleted transplantation in children. The CDR3 consists of 17 residues. V trimming: 3 bases; J trimming: 0 bases; junction bases outside the gene matches: 8. Germline V lookup: CDR1 DFQATT, CDR2 SNEGSKA (reference sequence). A library of TCRbeta sequences, prepared with unique molecular identifiers, was generated. TCRdb passed the PCR reads through MiXCR, listing each CDR3 protein once. This sample carries about 610,000 distinct CDR3 sequences, 10% to 13% of them seen once, and the ten largest clones take less than 5%. This clonotype was observed at least ten times.

The sequences come from PBMCs from the stem cell graft donor, collected from the stem cell graft. This TCR was sampled from a human donor who donated a stem cell graft to a child with acute myeloid leukemia. The chain couples TRBV20-1 to TRBJ2-6; TRBD1 aligns across 7 bases. CDR3 protein: CSARLRGRGSGANVLTF. CDR3 DNA sequence: TGCAGTGCTAGGTTAAGGGGGCGCGGCTCTGGGGCCAACGTCCTGACTTTC.